This entry is about one T cell receptor beta chain. This specimen belongs to a study of blood T cell repertoires in COVID-19. About the research overall: The United States, Italy and Spain were the sources of the acute and convalescent COVID-19 samples. The analysed material was cDNA or gDNA that came from T cells, B-cell-depleted T cells, or PBMCs.

Germline V gene sequence: CDR1 ENHRY, CDR2 SYGVKD. Losses at the gene ends were 7 bases for V and 3 bases for J; bases not matched to a gene: 8. CDR3 length equals 14 residues. The assay was immunoSEQ multiplex PCR, and TCRdb's table has in-frame clones only and misses some. The data contain about 5,900 clones, about 90% of them singletons. This chain joins TRBV10-3 and TRBJ2-7; 8 nucleotides match TRBD1. This receptor was taken from a human donor in a cohort sampled during active COVID-19. The sequenced material came from peripheral blood. DNA of the CDR3: TGTGCCATCATGGACCCCGACAGGGGCTACGAGCAGTACTTC. This sequence encodes CAIMDPDRGYEQYF.